This TCR beta chain was documented in a study of cytomegalovirus exposure and HLA in healthy donors. Primers: 60 Vbeta forward and 13 Jbeta reverse. Clones were sequenced by immunoSEQ multiplex PCR, and TCRdb holds only the in-frame ones, with some missing. The table shows about 200,000 clones, with around 73% occurring only once. J gave up 3 bases and V 0 bases, and 2 bases lay outside the gene matches. From germline, CDR1 is SGHNT and CDR2 YYREEE (reference sequence). The CDR3 runs to 16 residues. The V and J genes are TRBV5-4 and TRBJ2-1, with 11 bases fitting TRBD2. Sequencing input: PBMCs. The sequence came from a male donor in good health and CMV-seronegative. This CDR3 reads CASSLGGLAGYNEQFF. CDR3 nucleotides: TGTGCCAGCAGCTTGGGTGGACTAGCGGGCTACAATGAGCAGTTCTTC.